Listed below are T cell receptor beta chains from one sample, sequenced in a study of cytomegalovirus exposure and HLA in healthy donors. Using immunoSEQ multiplex PCR, the repertoire was profiled, and TCRdb retains in-frame clones only, with some absent. Of some 160,000 clones listed, about three quarters were seen once; the top ten hold 3.1%. The sequenced material came from PBMCs. Every receptor here comes from a woman aged 40 to 50 in good health and CMV-seronegative. The CDR3 runs from the conserved cysteine through the conserved F or W. A D gene is named only where the DNA matches it firmly. Only some rows state a clone size, as once, few, many or a class for expanded clones.

v_gene	d_gene	abundance	j_gene	CDR3aa	CDR3nt
TRBV5-6	.	.	TRBJ2-3	CASSLGLTTDTQYF	TGTGCCAGCAGCTTGGGACTGACCACAGATACGCAGTATTTT
TRBV5-1	TRBD1	.	TRBJ2-7	CASSYRTGVEQYF	TGCGCCAGCAGCTATCGGACAGGGGTCGAGCAGTACTTC
TRBV13	TRBD1	.	TRBJ1-6	CASSLSTGGSPLHF	TGTGCCAGCAGCTTATCGACAGGGGGTTCACCCCTCCACTTT
TRBV5-4	.	.	TRBJ1-2	CASSWGGSETNYGYTF	TGTGCCAGCAGCTGGGGAGGATCCGAGACTAACTATGGCTACACCTTC
TRBV7-9	TRBD2	.	TRBJ2-7	CASSLLERGAGHEQYF	TGTGCCAGCAGCTTACTTGAGCGGGGGGCAGGCCACGAGCAGTACTTC
TRBV4-1	.	.	TRBJ2-2	CASSRGGGWGAGELFF	TGCGCCAGCAGCCGAGGAGGAGGGTGGGGGGCCGGGGAGCTGTTTTTT
TRBV6-5	TRBD2	.	TRBJ2-7	CASKGLAGGYEQYF	TGTGCCAGCAAAGGACTAGCGGGGGGCTACGAGCAGTACTTC
TRBV10-3	TRBD1	.	TRBJ1-4	CAIRQGGTNEKLFF	TGTGCCATCAGACAGGGGGGTACTAATGAAAAACTGTTTTTT
TRBV6-1	TRBD1	.	TRBJ2-6	CAGSTGVNVLTF	TGTGCCGGCTCGACAGGGGTCAACGTCCTGACTTTC
TRBV5-1	TRBD1	.	TRBJ2-5	CASSSLQGAGETQYF	TGCGCCAGCAGCTCGCTACAGGGGGCGGGGGAGACCCAGTACTTC
TRBV5-1	.	.	TRBJ2-3	CASSSRATSGSTGEAQYF	TGCGCCAGCAGCTCTCGAGCGACTTCGGGCTCCACCGGGGAGGCGCAGTATTTT
TRBV15	.	.	TRBJ1-4	CATSTLGQPTNEKLFF	TGTGCCACCAGTACTTTAGGACAGCCGACTAATGAAAAACTGTTTTTT
TRBV4-2	.	few	TRBJ2-1	CASSQVWASYNEQFF	TGTGCCAGCAGCCAAGTATGGGCCTCCTACAATGAGCAGTTCTTC
TRBV6-6	TRBD2	few	TRBJ2-1	CASKLAGGHSYNEQFF	TGTGCCAGCAAGCTAGCGGGGGGACACTCCTACAATGAGCAGTTCTTC
TRBV5-5	.	.	TRBJ2-7	CASSWGLGSSYEQYF	TGTGCCAGCAGCTGGGGACTGGGATCCTCCTACGAGCAGTACTTC
TRBV7-2	.	.	TRBJ1-1	CASGRNTEAFF	TGTGCCAGCGGGAGGAACACTGAAGCTTTCTTT